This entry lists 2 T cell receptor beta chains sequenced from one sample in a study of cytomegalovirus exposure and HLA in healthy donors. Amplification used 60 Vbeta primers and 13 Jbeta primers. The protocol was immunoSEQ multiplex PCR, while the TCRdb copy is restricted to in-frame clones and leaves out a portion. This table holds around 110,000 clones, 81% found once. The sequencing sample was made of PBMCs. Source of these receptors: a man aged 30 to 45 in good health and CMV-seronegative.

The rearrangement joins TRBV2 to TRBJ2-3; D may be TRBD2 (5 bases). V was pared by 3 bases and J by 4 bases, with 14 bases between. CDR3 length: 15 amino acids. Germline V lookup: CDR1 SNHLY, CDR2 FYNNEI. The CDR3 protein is CASSEFQRLSDTQYF. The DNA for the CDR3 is TGTGCCAGCAGTGAGTTCCAGCGGCTCTCAGATACGCAGTATTTT.

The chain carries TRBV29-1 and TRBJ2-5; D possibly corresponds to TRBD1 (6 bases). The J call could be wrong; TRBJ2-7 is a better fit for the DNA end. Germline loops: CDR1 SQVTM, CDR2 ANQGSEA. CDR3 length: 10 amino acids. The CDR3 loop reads CSDTGNEQYF. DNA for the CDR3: TGCAGCGATACAGGGAACGAGCAGTACTTC.